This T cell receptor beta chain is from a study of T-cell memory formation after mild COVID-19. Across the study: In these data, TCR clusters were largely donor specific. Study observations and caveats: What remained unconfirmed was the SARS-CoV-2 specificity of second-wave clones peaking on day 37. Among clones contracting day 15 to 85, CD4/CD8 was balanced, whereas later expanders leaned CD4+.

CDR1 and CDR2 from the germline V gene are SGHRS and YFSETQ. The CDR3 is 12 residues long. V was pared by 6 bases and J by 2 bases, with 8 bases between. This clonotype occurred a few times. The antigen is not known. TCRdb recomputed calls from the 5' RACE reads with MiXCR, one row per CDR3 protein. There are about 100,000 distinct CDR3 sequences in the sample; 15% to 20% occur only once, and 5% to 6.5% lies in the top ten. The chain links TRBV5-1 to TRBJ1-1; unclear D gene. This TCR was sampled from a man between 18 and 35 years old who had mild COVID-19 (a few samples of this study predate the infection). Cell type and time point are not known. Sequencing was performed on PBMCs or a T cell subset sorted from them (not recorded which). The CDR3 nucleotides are TGCGCCAGCACTAGGAGCAACACTGAAGCTTTCTTT. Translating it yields CASTRSNTEAFF.